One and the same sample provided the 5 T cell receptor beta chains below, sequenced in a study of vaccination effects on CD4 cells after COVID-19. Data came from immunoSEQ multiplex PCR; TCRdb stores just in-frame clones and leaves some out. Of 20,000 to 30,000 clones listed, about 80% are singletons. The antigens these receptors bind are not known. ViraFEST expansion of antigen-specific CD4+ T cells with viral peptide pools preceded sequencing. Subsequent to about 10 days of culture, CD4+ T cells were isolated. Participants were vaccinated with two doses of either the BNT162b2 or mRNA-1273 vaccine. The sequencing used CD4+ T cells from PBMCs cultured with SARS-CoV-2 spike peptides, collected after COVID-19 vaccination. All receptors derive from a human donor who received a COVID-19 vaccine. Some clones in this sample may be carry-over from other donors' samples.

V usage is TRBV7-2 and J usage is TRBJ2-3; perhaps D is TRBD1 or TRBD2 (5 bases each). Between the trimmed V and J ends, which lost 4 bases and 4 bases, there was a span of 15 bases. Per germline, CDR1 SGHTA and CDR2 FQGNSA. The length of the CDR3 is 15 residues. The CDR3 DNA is TGTGCCAGCAGCTCACAGGTGACCGGGGCAGATACGCAGTATTTT. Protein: CASSSQVTGADTQYF.

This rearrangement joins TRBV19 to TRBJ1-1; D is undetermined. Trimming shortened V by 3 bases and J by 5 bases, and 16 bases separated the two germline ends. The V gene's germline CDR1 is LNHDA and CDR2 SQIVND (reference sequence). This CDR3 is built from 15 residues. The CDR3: CASSILVRIGTEAFF. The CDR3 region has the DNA TGTGCCAGTAGTATTCTGGTCCGCATCGGGACTGAAGCTTTCTTT.

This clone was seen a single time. CDR3 DNA sequence: TGTGCCAGCAGCTTAGGTGGGGACAGGGGAATCATTCAGTACTTC. Its protein is CASSLGGDRGIIQYF. The gene calls are TRBV7-9 and TRBJ2-4; TRBD1 matches at 10 bases. The V segment lost 1 base and the J segment 9 bases; nucleotides outside the gene matches: 6. Germline assignment: CDR1 SEHNR and CDR2 FQNEAQ (reference sequence). The CDR3 extends over 15 amino acids.

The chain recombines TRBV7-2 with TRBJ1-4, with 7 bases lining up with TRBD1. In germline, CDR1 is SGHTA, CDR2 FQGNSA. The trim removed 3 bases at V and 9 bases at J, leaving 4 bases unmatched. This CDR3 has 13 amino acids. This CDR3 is CASSFDRAQKLFF. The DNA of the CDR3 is TGTGCCAGCAGCTTTGACAGGGCCCAAAAACTGTTTTTT.

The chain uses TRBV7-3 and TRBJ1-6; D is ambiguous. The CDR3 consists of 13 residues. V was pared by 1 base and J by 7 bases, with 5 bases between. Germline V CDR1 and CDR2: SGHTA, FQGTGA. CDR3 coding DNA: TGTGCCAGCAGCTTAAGTCAGAATTCACCCCTCCACTTT. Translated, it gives CASSLSQNSPLHF. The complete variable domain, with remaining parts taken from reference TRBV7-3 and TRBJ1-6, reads GAGVSQTPSNKVTEKGKYVELRCDPISGHTALYWYRQSLGQGPEFLIYFQGTGAADDSGLPNDRFFAVRPEGSVSTLKIQRTERGDSAVYLCASSLSQNSPLHFGNGTRLTVT.